This T cell receptor (beta chain) was sequenced in a study of T cells in Graves' hyperthyroidism and ophthalmopathy. Template material for amplifying TCR beta CDR3 regions consisted of RNA transcripts. When the TCR CDR3 underwent first-round RT-PCR, the HTBI primer set was used. Each CDR3 protein gets one entry after TCRdb re-called the multiplex PCR reads with MiXCR. Of about 520,000 distinct CDR3 sequences listed, about 24% are singletons. In germline, CDR1 is GTSNPN, CDR2 SVGIG (reference sequence). The V end was cut by 3 bases, the J end by 7 bases, with 13 bases between. The CDR3 covers 12 residues.

This sequence joins TRBV30 and TRBJ2-7; D is undetermined. The source is a woman younger than 45 with Graves' ophthalmopathy. The sequenced material came from blood. DNA of the CDR3: TGTGCCTGGAGCTCTCCCTTGGGGGAGCAGTACTTC. Translated, it gives CAWSSPLGEQYF.